The 2 T cell receptor beta chains given below trace back to one sample, sequenced in a study of response to subunit inactivated influenza vaccine. In TCRdb, the RT-PCR reads were re-called with MiXCR into one record per CDR3 protein. The data contain hundreds of thousands of distinct CDR3 sequences, over 11% of them singletons. Sequencing used PBMCs from blood, obtained 14 days before vaccination. The receptor set was obtained from a man aged 45-60 years who received an inactivated influenza vaccine.

The chain is built from TRBV7-2 and TRBJ2-7, with D possibly matching TRBD2 (6 bases). The V gene's germline CDR1 is SGHTA and CDR2 FQGNSA. Trimming stripped 2 bases from V and 4 bases from J, with 15 bases between. This CDR3 contains 15 residues. CDR3 DNA: TGTGCCAGCAGCTTACTACCCGGGAGTCGATACGAGCAGTACTTC. Translating it yields CASSLLPGSRYEQYF.

The genes are TRBV7-2 and TRBJ2-7, with 8 bases matching TRBD1. Trimming cost V 3 bases and J 7 bases; bases outside gene matches: 8. The CDR3 is made up of 14 amino acids. CDR1 and CDR2 (germline): SGHTA, FQGNSA. CDR3 protein: CASSLATGGGEQYF. DNA for the CDR3: TGTGCCAGCAGCTTGGCCACAGGGGGTGGGGAGCAGTACTTC.